The 12 T cell receptor beta chains in this list originate from one sample, sequenced in a study of T cell clones after liver transplantation. TCRdb's table, derived via immunoSEQ multiplex PCR, lists solely in-frame clones and lacks some. There are roughly 19,000 clones in the sample; over 75% occur only once, and about an eighth lies in the top ten. The sequenced sample was CD8+ T cells from blood, obtained about 46 months after liver transplant. The receptors here all came from a human patient who received a liver transplant. The graft donor may have given rise to some T cells.

The chain is built from TRBV7-6 and TRBJ2-7; 8 bases are a match to TRBD2. The CDR3 loop spans 16 amino acids. Germline lookup yields CDR1 SGHVS and CDR2 FNYEAQ. Trimming took 5 bases from V and 4 from J; bases not matched to a gene: 13. CDR3 sequence: CASSANRQSGSYEQYF. The DNA of the CDR3 is TGTGCCAGCAGCGCAAATCGACAGAGCGGGAGTTACGAGCAGTACTTC.

The chain joins TRBV7-9 to TRBJ1-2, with 8 bases matching TRBD1. V shed 2 bases and J 5 bases; nucleotides not matched to a gene: 4. Germline assignment: CDR1 SEHNR and CDR2 FQNEAQ (reference sequence). The CDR3 has 14 amino acids. The CDR3 bases are TGTGCCAGCAGCTTACAGGGGGCGAGGTATGGCTACACCTTC. The encoded protein is CASSLQGARYGYTF.

The chain carries TRBV30 and TRBJ2-2; TRBD2 matches 11 bases. Germline V gene data show CDR1 as GTSNPN and CDR2 as SVGIG (reference sequence). V lost 0 bases to trimming and J lost 2 bases; unmatched junction nucleotides: 8. The CDR3 is 18 amino acids. CDR3 coding DNA: TGTGCCTGGAGTGTAAGGGGACTAGCGGTTTCCAACACCGGGGAGCTGTTTTTT. Amino acids: CAWSVRGLAVSNTGELFF.

The rearrangement joins TRBV27 to TRBJ2-7; TRBD1 matches 7 bases. Germline V gene sequence: CDR1 MNHEY, CDR2 SMNVEV (reference sequence). V was pared by 6 bases and J by 2 bases, with 7 bases of the junction left unmatched. The CDR3 runs to 14 residues. The CDR3, as DNA: TGTGCCAGCAGCTTGACAGGGTCCCCCTACGAGCAGTACTTC. This codes for CASSLTGSPYEQYF.

V gene TRBV5-6 combines with J gene TRBJ2-5, with D hard to call. V lost 1 base and J 1 base, leaving 5 bases between the germline ends. The V gene's germline CDR1 is SGHDT and CDR2 YYEEEE. The CDR3 loop spans 13 amino acids. The CDR3 coding sequence is TGTGCCAGCAGCTTGAGCCTCCAAGAGACCCAGTACTTC. This sequence encodes CASSLSLQETQYF. Based on the CDR3 plus reference TRBV5-6 and TRBJ2-5, the full variable domain is DAGVTQSPTHLIKTRGQQVTLRCSPKSGHDTVSWYQQALGQGPQFIFQYYEEEERQRGNFPDRFSGHQFPNYSSELNVNALLLGDSALYLCASSLSLQETQYFGPGTRLLVL.

The chain has TRBV27 and TRBJ2-1, with a possible D match to TRBD1 (5 bases). Trimming cost V 3 bases and J 8 bases, with 11 bases left between them. Germline V gives CDR1 MNHEY, CDR2 SMNVEV (reference sequence). The CDR3 runs to 13 residues. The CDR3 loop is CASSLAGWDEQFF. CDR3 in DNA: TGTGCCAGCAGTTTGGCAGGGTGGGATGAGCAGTTCTTC.

The V and J genes are TRBV7-9 and TRBJ2-7; D is uncertain. V was clipped by 1 base and J by 2 bases, with 6 bases between them. This CDR3 is built from 13 residues. Germline values: CDR1 SEHNR, CDR2 FQNEAQ (reference sequence). The CDR3 here is CASSLVGTYEQYF. CDR3 coding DNA: TGTGCCAGCAGCTTAGTGGGCACCTACGAGCAGTACTTC.

CDR3 nucleotides: TGTGCCGCACAGGGGGCGGATAATGAAAAACTGTTTTTT. Its translation: CAAQGADNEKLFF. The rearrangement joins TRBV19 to TRBJ1-4; 9 bases are shared with TRBD1. The junction had 5 bases not matched to a gene; V was cut back by 11 bases and J by 4 bases. The CDR3 is 13 amino acids. Germline values: CDR1 LNHDA, CDR2 SQIVND (reference sequence).

The chain links TRBV14 to TRBJ2-5, with D uncertain. CDR1 SGHDN and CDR2 FVKESK come from the germline V gene. This CDR3 region has 13 residues. Trimming took 1 base from V and 4 from J, leaving 7 bases between them. DNA for the CDR3: TGTGCCAGCAGCCAAGCCTCCACAGAGACCCAGTACTTC. Translating it yields CASSQASTETQYF.

The gene calls are TRBV28 and TRBJ1-1; D remains unclear. Germline assignment: CDR1 MDHEN and CDR2 SYDVKM. The length of the CDR3 is 13 residues. Trimming shortened V by 1 base and J by 7 bases, and 10 bases separated the two germline ends. CDR3 bases: TGTGCCAGCAGTTTATACCCCCTTGTTGAAGCTTTCTTT. Translation gives CASSLYPLVEAFF.

The chain uses TRBV9 and TRBJ1-1; D not resolved. V lost 1 base to trimming and J lost 3 bases, with 7 bases between them. The germline V gene encodes CDR1 SGDLS and CDR2 YYNGEE. The CDR3 consists of 13 residues. CDR3 amino acids: CASSVSQHTEAFF. The CDR3 DNA reads TGTGCCAGCAGCGTAAGCCAGCACACTGAAGCTTTCTTT.

This sequence joins TRBV11-2 and TRBJ2-3, with D possibly matching TRBD2 (5 bases). Between the trimmed V and J ends, which lost 3 bases and 4 bases, there was a span of 11 bases. CDR1 and CDR2 from the germline V gene are SGHAT and FQNNGV. The CDR3 sequence is 14 residues long. CDR3 DNA sequence: TGTGCCAGCAGCTTGGGAGAGTTCGCAGATACGCAGTATTTT. It encodes CASSLGEFADTQYF.